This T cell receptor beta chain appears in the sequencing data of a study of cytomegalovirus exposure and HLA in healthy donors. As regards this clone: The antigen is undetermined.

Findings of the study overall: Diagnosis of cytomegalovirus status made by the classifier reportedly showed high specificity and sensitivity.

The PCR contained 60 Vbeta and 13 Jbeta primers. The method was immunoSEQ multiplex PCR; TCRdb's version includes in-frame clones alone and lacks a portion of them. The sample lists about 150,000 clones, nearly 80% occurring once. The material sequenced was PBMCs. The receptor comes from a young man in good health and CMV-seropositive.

CDR3 sequence: CASSSGQGNYGYTF. Here the CDR3 DNA reads TGTGCCAGCTCATCGGGACAGGGGAACTATGGCTACACCTTC. The chain links TRBV18 to TRBJ1-2; TRBD1 matches 10 bases. This CDR3 is built from 14 residues. Unmatched junction bases numbered 2, after V lost 5 bases and J lost 2 bases. The V gene's germline CDR1 is KGHSH and CDR2 LQKENI.